This T cell receptor (beta chain) was sequenced during a study of CD8 T cells in Susac syndrome. Remarks on this clonotype: Its cognate antigen is unknown.

cDNA came from around 0.5 to 1 ug RNA primed by random hexamers. Each CDR3 protein gets one entry after TCRdb re-called the immunoSEQ multiplex PCR reads with MiXCR. The sample has over 100,000 distinct CDR3 sequences, nearly 96% seen once; the top ten hold less than 0.15%. Sequencing of TCR beta, carried out with a high-throughput approach, was applied to CD8+ and CD4+ T cells from the blood. Each Susac syndrome patient had definite or probable disease by recently defined criteria. The study's findings and limits: Where Susac syndrome CD4+ T cell repertoires were concerned, no clonal expansion was evident.

The sequence derives from a human donor with Susac syndrome. The sample was CD4+ T cells from PBMCs.

The CDR3 DNA reads as TGCAGCGTTGAATATATCGGGAGACGGAACACTGAAGCTTTCTTT. The encoded protein is CSVEYIGRRNTEAFF. The chain couples TRBV29-1 to TRBJ1-1; D is uncertain. Trimming removed 2 bases from V and 1 base from J, with 14 bases in between. Germline CDR1 reads SQVTM; CDR2 reads ANQGSEA. The CDR3 extends over 15 amino acids.